This T cell receptor beta chain was sequenced for a study of blood T cell repertoires in COVID-19. Study-level information: The samples span acute and convalescent COVID-19 from the United States, Italy and Spain. The cDNA or gDNA used as material had been derived from T cells, B-cell-depleted T cells, or PBMCs.

Study processing details: The authors estimated nucleated cell counts from reference gene primer amplification. Produced via immunoSEQ multiplex PCR; TCRdb's table is partial and in-frame only. V, J and clone size are taken as reported in that table, and D and trimming were inferred from the DNA itself. The repertoire includes 200,000 to 250,000 clones, roughly 88% of them detected once, and over 3% sits in the top ten. V shed 2 bases and J 9 bases; nucleotides not matched to a gene: 9. Germline CDR1 reads MNHEY; CDR2 reads SVGAGI. This CDR3 comprises 16 residues. The chain employs TRBV6-5 and TRBJ1-6; TRBD1 matches at 8 bases. Sequences were obtained from PBMCs or T cells enriched from blood (not recorded which). The clonotype originates from a woman aged 40-49 years with acute COVID-19. The CDR3 DNA reads TGTGCCAGCAGTTACGGGGGTACAGGGGGGAGTTCACCCCTCCACTTT. This encodes CASSYGGTGGSSPLHF.